This passage covers 3 T cell receptor beta chains from one sample sequenced in a study of T cell repertoires in cytomegalovirus infection (dated by TCRdb to the late 2010s). These receptors are not linked to any known antigen. Taken with the paper, the label for treatment or condition translates to: in vitro stimulation with specific CMV peptide epitopes to enrich CMV-specific T cells. The listed sequencing device is Illumina HiSeq 1500. TCRdb reanalyzed the raw reads on its own, using fastp at Q25 for trimming and MiXCR for clone calling, and kept in-frame beta chains. For every CDR3 protein sequence, its rows merge into one entry that carries the most common genes and DNA. This sample comprises around 710,000 distinct CDR3 sequences, 29% of them detected only once. The top ten constitute 13% of the sample. The starting material was cultured CD8+ T cells from PBMCs, obtained from culture after CMV antigen stimulation. The receptors stem from a human donor in good health (CMV status not recorded). Some clones in this sample may be carry-over from other donors' samples.

This clonotype was counted ten times or more. The chain is built from TRBV7-2 and TRBJ1-6; 9 bases line up with TRBD1. This CDR3 comprises 15 residues. Losses at the gene ends were 0 bases for V and 7 bases for J; bases not matched to a gene: 1. CDR1 is SGHTA, CDR2 FQGNSA, per germline. In DNA, the CDR3 is TGTGCCAGCAGCTTAGCGGGGACAGGGAATTCACCCCTCCACTTT. It codes for CASSLAGTGNSPLHF.

The rearrangement links TRBV7-9 to TRBJ1-2; no firm D call. This CDR3 is built from 15 residues. V was clipped by 3 bases and J by 3 bases, with 14 bases between them. Germline V gene data show CDR1 as SEHNR and CDR2 as FQNEAQ (reference sequence). The CDR3: CASSFRKGVDYGYTF. The DNA for the CDR3 is TGTGCCAGCAGCTTTAGGAAGGGAGTCGACTATGGCTACACCTTC.

The gene calls are TRBV6-1 and TRBJ1-5; D unclear. Per germline, CDR1 MNHNS and CDR2 SASEGT. V was clipped by 0 bases and J by 0 bases, with 9 bases between them. The CDR3 has 16 amino acids. CDR3 nucleotide sequence: TGTGCCAGCAGTGAAGCCCTGATATATAGCAATCAGCCCCAGCATTTT. Translation: CASSEALIYSNQPQHF.